This T cell receptor (beta chain) was identified during a study of T cell responses to AZD1222 COVID-19 vaccine (dated by TCRdb to the early 2020s). With regard to the full study: AZD1222 recipients given second doses at about 4 weeks or at about 12 weeks were pooled, since spike-specific TCR depth and breadth were not found to differ between the two schedules. A total of more than 230 trial participants underwent TCR sequencing, of whom more than 200 had received two doses of AZD1222 and approximately 26 had received two doses of the MenACWY control vaccine. Trial participants were enrolled by age into 18-55, 56-69 and 70-plus year subgroups, with roughly 160, 29 and 62 TCR-sequenced participants respectively.

What this sample's time point label stands for: baseline before first vaccination. The vaccinee samples were drawn from two UK trials, COV001 and COV002, one of which was a single-blind randomized controlled phase 2/3 trial testing AZD1222 (ChAdOx1 nCoV-19) in healthy adults. For TCRbeta chain sequencing, PBMC samples were collected from trial participants at day 0 and at day 28 after the second dose. The research as a whole found: Most participants were white British and females outnumbered males, and the authors suggested that clonal diversity may have been underestimated. Because no samples from the day 14 peak response were available, repertoires could be characterized only after the peak T cell response. Epitopes outside the regions mutated in the B.1.351 and B.1.1.7 variants were reportedly recognized by nearly half of the unique spike-specific TCRs. A significant rise in spike-specific TCR breadth and depth was observed after two AZD1222 doses relative to day 0 and relative to MenACWY recipients. CD4 TCRs associated with the vaccine covered the entire spike protein, and the dominant responses were in regions 160-218 and 743-854. In the small 56-69-year group, the increase in depth fell short of significance, most likely because of low power. Only five or six AZD1222 recipients were SARS-CoV-2 seropositive at baseline, limiting conclusions about previously exposed vaccinees.

The CDR3 regions of human TCRbeta chains were subjected to immunosequencing. The published analysis was carried out like this. Repertoire TCRs were checked for matches against a reference library of SARS-CoV-2-specific TCRs that had been generated using the MIRA antigen-specificity platform. Breadth was defined as the fraction of unique TCRs that were SARS-CoV-2-associated. Depth was defined as the fraction of total T cells that were SARS-CoV-2-associated. Each spike-specific TCR was assigned to its reactive spike region and to a CD4 or CD8 class using the MIRA data. Log10-transformed breadth and depth values were compared by one-way ANOVA with Sidak's multiple comparisons tests. TCRdb re-hosts the immuneACCESS table, in-frame sequences only. Its copies lack some clones; in the studies checked, an unresolved V gene accounts for under half of them, and the cause for the rest is not known. V, J and clone size reflect that table, while D and trimming were determined from the DNA. The sample table shows about 150,000 clones, and roughly nine tenths are seen once. Jointly, the top ten make up just over 5% of the sample.

In the case of this clone: Its specific antigen is unknown. Base-call qualities are not available, and no considerably larger clone is one nucleotide away.

From the germline V gene (reference sequence), CDR1 is LNHDA and CDR2 is SQIVND. Reading from cysteine to phenylalanine, the CDR3 counts 14 amino acids. This entry keeps only the CDR3 DNA: 42 bases, framed from base 1. Trimming leaves V shorter by 5 bases and J shorter by 4 bases, with the junction holding 7 bases beyond the gene matches. The TCR sequence derives from an adult in good health. The sequences come from peripheral blood, collected on day 0 of AZD1222 vaccination. The V and J segments used are TRBV19 and TRBJ1-2; TRBD1 fits 7 bases in the junction. The CDR3 here reads CASSPGTATYGYTF. The nucleotide sequence reads as follows: TGTGCCAGTAGTCCCGGGACAGCGACCTATGGCTACACCTTC.